This T cell receptor beta chain stems from a study of T-cell memory formation after mild COVID-19 (dated by TCRdb to about 2021). In terms of the full investigation: TCR sequence clusters from the two donors were largely donor specific. In two donors, T-cell clones that expanded and contracted after mild COVID-19 were tracked by sequencing TCRalpha and TCRbeta repertoires over time. The cohort was made up of two young adult volunteers, one female and one male, who were previously healthy. Results the study describes overall, beyond this receptor: SARS-CoV-2 specificity of the second-wave clones peaking on day 37 was not confirmed. From day 15 to 85, contracting clones showed balanced CD4/CD8 phenotypes, whereas a second wave of clones that expanded from day 15 to 37 leaned towards CD4+. Some responding clones were detected in pre-infection memory, which suggested that pre-existing cross-reactive memory T cells had joined the SARS-CoV-2 response. Contracting CD4+ clones turned up mainly in the CM and EM memory subsets, whereas EMRA was where CD8+ clones were enriched. The study covered only a couple of mild cases, and larger cohorts including severe cases with pre-infection samples were considered necessary.

PBMCs were isolated by Ficoll-Paque density gradient centrifugation. As for this clonotype: The target of this receptor is not known. No quality values exist for individual bases; no much larger clone is one base distant.

Reads for this sample came from an Illumina NovaSeq 6000. cDNA libraries for TCRalpha and TCRbeta were prepared by 5'RACE using constant-segment primers, with sample barcodes and unique molecular identifiers added. Trizol reagent was used to extract RNA from every sample. The libraries were amplified in two PCR steps, and the second step added a second sample barcode and Illumina TruSeq adapters. Sequencing of libraries was performed on an Illumina NovaSeq with 2 x 150 bp paired-end reads. Concerning the study's data processing: With migec v1.2.7, reads were demultiplexed and then collapsed into UMI-guided consensus sequences. With mixcr v2.1.11, UMI consensuses were aligned to TRA and TRB V and J templates and assembled into clonotypes. Expanded or contracted clonotypes were those called significant by both edgeR and NoisET, with noise models trained on biological replicates. For edgeR calls, a false discovery rate-adjusted p below 0.01 and a log2 fold-change threshold of 1 were applied. As an exploratory analysis of dynamics, PCA with hierarchical clustering was applied to max-normalized trajectories of the 1000 most abundant clonotypes. The CD4 or CD8 phenotype of responding clones was assigned using the separately sequenced CD4+ and CD8+ repertoires. TCRdb took the public reads, trimmed them with fastp at Q25, ran MiXCR for clone calling and kept in-frame beta chains. Identical CDR3 protein sequences are pooled into one entry, listed with their most common genes and DNA. TCRdb, not the authors, supplied the V and J calls. Recorded for this sample are some 320,000 distinct CDR3 sequences; over 11% of them occurred a single time. Around 20% of the sample lies in the top ten.

This clonotype was obtained from a man younger than 35 who had mild COVID-19 (a few samples of this study predate the infection). The sample titles of this study are shuffled in the database, so cell type and time point are left out; the donor was told from shared clones. The material sequenced was PBMCs or a T cell subset sorted from them (not recorded which).

The DNA sequence is TGTGCCATCATGGAGGGGGCAAACACCATATATTTT. It translates to CAIMEGANTIYF. Recombination linked TRBV10-3 to TRBJ1-3, and TRBD1 aligns with 7 junction nucleotides. V has 7 bases trimmed and J has 6 bases trimmed; junction bases matching no gene number 3. The germline V gene supplies CDR1 ENHRY and CDR2 SYGVKD. There are 12 amino acids in the CDR3, from cysteine to phenylalanine inclusive. Left in the record is the CDR3 DNA by itself, 36 bases read in frame from the first base.